Judged by abundance, the clone carrying this T cell receptor beta chain is medium-sized (0.01 to 0.1%). Its matching antigen is unknown. The data are from a study of T cell clones after liver transplantation. The wider study: Samples came pre-transplant, pre-randomization before withdrawal, and post-randomization after withdrawal ended.

Produced via immunoSEQ multiplex PCR; TCRdb's table is partial and in-frame only. The table records about 17,000 clones, 80% of them present only once. Overall study results and limits: Post-transplant, graft-donor-reactive CD4 TCRbeta sequences in blood dropped significantly in 5 of 8 subjects. Donor-reactive sequences fell more than third party-reactive ones, suggesting partial deletion.

Germline loops: CDR1 GTSNPN, CDR2 SVGIG (reference sequence). CDR3 length: 15 amino acids. Unmatched junction bases numbered 8, after V lost 3 bases and J lost 1 base. The sequences come from CD8+ T cells from blood, collected around 50 months after liver transplant. The TCR comes from a human patient who received a liver transplant. Some T cells may possibly be graft donor cells. V gene TRBV30 combines with J gene TRBJ1-1; 7 nucleotides agree with TRBD1. The CDR3 DNA is TGTGCCTGGAGGAGTTTACAGGGGTCGAACACTGAAGCTTTCTTT. Encoded protein: CAWRSLQGSNTEAFF.